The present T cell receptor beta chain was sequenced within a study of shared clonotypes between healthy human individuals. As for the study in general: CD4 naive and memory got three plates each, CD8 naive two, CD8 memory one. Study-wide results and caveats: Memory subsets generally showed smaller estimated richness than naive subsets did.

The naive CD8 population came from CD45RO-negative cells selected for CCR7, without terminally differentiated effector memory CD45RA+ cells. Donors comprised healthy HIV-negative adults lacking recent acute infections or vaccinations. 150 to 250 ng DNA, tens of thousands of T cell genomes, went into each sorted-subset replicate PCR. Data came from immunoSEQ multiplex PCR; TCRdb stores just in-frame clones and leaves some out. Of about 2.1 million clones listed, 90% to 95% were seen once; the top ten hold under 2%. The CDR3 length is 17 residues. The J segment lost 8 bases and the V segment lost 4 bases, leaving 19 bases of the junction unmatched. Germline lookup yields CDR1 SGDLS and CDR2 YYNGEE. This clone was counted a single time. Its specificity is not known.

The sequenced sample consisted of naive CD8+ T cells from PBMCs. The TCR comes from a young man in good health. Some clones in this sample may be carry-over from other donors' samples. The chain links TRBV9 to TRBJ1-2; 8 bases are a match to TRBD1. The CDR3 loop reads CASSPQGQGLVYPGYTF. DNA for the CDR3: TGTGCCAGCAGCCCCCAAGGACAGGGCCTCGTCTATCCAGGCTACACCTTC.